Sequencing of this T cell receptor beta chain was carried out in a study of PD-1 blockade in classical Hodgkin lymphoma. There are 14 residues in the CDR3. Each of the patients experienced relapse following autologous stem cell transplantation, and their brentuximab vedotin exposure differed. Thawed PBMCs were the source of CD4+ T cells, purified by magnetic negative selection. TCRdb keeps only in-frame clones here, not all; method: immunoSEQ multiplex PCR. Among 10,000 to 15,000 clones listed, roughly nine tenths were seen once. The sequence was obtained from a human donor with classical Hodgkin lymphoma. This chain joins TRBV7-5 and TRBJ2-7; TRBD1 is taken as the D call from the table, unchecked against the DNA. TRBV7-5 is shown as a pseudogene. The sample consisted of CD4+ T cells from blood, taken at baseline. The CDR3 sequence is CVRSPRDRHYEQYF. The CDR3 DNA follows: TGTGTCAGAAGCCCTCGGGACAGGCACTACGAGCAGTACTTC.